This TCR beta chain was identified in a study of blood T cell repertoires in COVID-19. Overall study context: The analysed material was cDNA or gDNA that came from T cells, B-cell-depleted T cells, or PBMCs.

This clone was counted only a few times. Clones were sequenced by immunoSEQ multiplex PCR, and TCRdb holds only the in-frame ones, with some missing. The table records more than 140,000 clones, 85% to 90% of them present only once. V dropped 4 bases and J dropped 3; count of bases not matched to a gene: 4. The CDR3 has 14 residues. CDR1 and CDR2 (germline): SGHAT, FQNNGV. The TCR was taken from a woman aged 60-75 years with acute or convalescent COVID-19. The V gene is TRBV11-2, the J gene TRBJ2-7; 9 nucleotides line up with TRBD1. Material: peripheral blood. The CDR3 reads CASSSTDRGYEQYF. CDR3 DNA sequence: TGTGCCAGCAGCTCAACGGACAGGGGCTACGAGCAGTACTTC. The full variable domain, in which reference TRBV11-2 and TRBJ2-7 provide the parts outside the CDR3, is EAGVAQSPRYKIIEKRQSVAFWCNPISGHATLYWYQQILGQGPKLLIQFQNNGVVDDSQLPKDRFSAERLKGVDSTLKIQPAKLEDSAVYLCASSSTDRGYEQYFGPGTRLTVT.